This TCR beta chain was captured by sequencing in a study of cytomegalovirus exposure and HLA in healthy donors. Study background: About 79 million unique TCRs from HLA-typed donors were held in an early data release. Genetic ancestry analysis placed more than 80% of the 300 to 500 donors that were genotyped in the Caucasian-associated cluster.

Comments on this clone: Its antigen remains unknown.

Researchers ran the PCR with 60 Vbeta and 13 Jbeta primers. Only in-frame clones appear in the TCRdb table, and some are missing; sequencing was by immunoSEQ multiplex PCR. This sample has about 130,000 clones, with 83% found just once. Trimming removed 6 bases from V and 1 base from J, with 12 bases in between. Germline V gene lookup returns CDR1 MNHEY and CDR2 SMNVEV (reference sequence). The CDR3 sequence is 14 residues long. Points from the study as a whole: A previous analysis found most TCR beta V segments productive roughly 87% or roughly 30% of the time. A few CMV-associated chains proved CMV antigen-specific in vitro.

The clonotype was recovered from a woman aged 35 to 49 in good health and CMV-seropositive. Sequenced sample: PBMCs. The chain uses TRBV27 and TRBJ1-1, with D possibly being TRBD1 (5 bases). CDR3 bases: TGTGCCAGCAGCCGGCAGGGCTGGAACACTGAAGCTTTCTTT. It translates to CASSRQGWNTEAFF.